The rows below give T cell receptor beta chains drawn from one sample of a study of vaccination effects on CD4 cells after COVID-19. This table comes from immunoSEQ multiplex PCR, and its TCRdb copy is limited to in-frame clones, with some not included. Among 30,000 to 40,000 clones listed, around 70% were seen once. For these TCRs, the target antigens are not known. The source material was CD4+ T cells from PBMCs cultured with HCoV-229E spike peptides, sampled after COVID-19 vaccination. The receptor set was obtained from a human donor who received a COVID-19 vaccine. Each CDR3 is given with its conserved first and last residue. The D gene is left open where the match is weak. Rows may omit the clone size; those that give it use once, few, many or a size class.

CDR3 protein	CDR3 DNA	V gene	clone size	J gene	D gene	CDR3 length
CASSMGQKTQYF	TGTGCCAGTAGTATGGGGCAAAAGACCCAGTACTTC	TRBV19	.	TRBJ2-5	.	12
CASTGFYSNQPQHF	TGTGCCAGTACTGGATTTTATAGCAATCAGCCCCAGCATTTT	TRBV2	.	TRBJ1-5	.	14
CASSPGTSGETQYF	TGCGCCAGCAGCCCTGGGACTAGCGGGGAGACCCAGTACTTC	TRBV5-1	.	TRBJ2-5	TRBD2	14
CASSIDAVRARGNTIYF	TGTGCCAGTAGTATAGACGCCGTTAGGGCTAGGGGAAACACCATATATTTT	TRBV19	.	TRBJ1-3	.	17
CAWSLQGAYEQYF	TGTGCCTGGAGTCTACAGGGGGCCTACGAGCAGTACTTC	TRBV30	few	TRBJ2-7	TRBD1	13
CASRRTGNTGELFF	TGTGCCAGCAGGAGGACAGGGAACACCGGGGAGCTGTTTTTT	TRBV6-4	.	TRBJ2-2	TRBD1	14
CASPPPGGYNEQFF	TGTGCCAGCCCGCCCCCAGGGGGATACAATGAGCAGTTCTTC	TRBV6-5	.	TRBJ2-1	TRBD1	14
CASSLEGLAGVEQYF	TGTGCCAGCAGCTTAGAGGGACTAGCGGGAGTAGAGCAGTACTTC	TRBV7-9	.	TRBJ2-7	TRBD2	15
CASSPRRQGGGANVLTF	TGTGCCAGCTCACCAAGAAGACAGGGTGGTGGGGCCAACGTCCTGACTTTC	TRBV18	few	TRBJ2-6	TRBD1	17
CAISEFGTVNTGELFF	TGTGCCATCAGTGAGTTCGGGACGGTTAACACCGGGGAGCTGTTTTTT	TRBV10-3	few	TRBJ2-2	.	16
CASSLQGNFYGYTF	TGTGCCAGCAGCTTGCAGGGAAATTTCTATGGCTACACCTTC	TRBV5-6	.	TRBJ1-2	.	14
CASSLGHQNTEAFF	TGTGCCAGCAGCCTGGGACATCAGAACACTGAAGCTTTCTTT	TRBV11-2	.	TRBJ1-1	.	14
CASSPDPRGTEQYF	TGTGCCAGCAGTCCAGATCCTCGAGGGACAGAGCAGTACTTC	TRBV27	.	TRBJ2-7	.	14
CASSDGKGPTDTQYF	TGTGCCAGCAGTGACGGGAAGGGCCCCACAGATACGCAGTATTTT	TRBV6-4	few	TRBJ2-3	.	15
CASSLPAGGQGSEQYF	TGCGCCAGCAGCTTACCAGCGGGAGGGCAAGGATCCGAGCAGTACTTC	TRBV5-1	once	TRBJ2-7	TRBD2	16
CASSIGGPNYGYTF	TGTGCCAGTAGTATTGGGGGGCCTAACTATGGCTACACCTTC	TRBV19	.	TRBJ1-2	.	14
CAWRTGGAVTEAFF	TGTGCCTGGAGGACAGGGGGCGCCGTCACTGAAGCTTTCTTT	TRBV30	.	TRBJ1-1	TRBD1	14
CASSHSGGVETQYF	TGTGCCAGCAGCCACTCGGGGGGTGTAGAGACCCAGTACTTC	TRBV6-2/TRBV6-3	.	TRBJ2-5	TRBD2	14
CASNQGANEKLFF	TGCGCCAGCAATCAAGGGGCTAATGAAAAACTGTTTTTT	TRBV5-1	.	TRBJ1-4	.	13
CASRLGGQETQYF	TGTGCCAGCAGGTTAGGGGGCCAAGAGACCCAGTACTTC	TRBV12-3/TRBV12-4	.	TRBJ2-5	.	13
CASSLGRIEAFF	TGTGCCAGCAGCCTGGGCCGGATTGAAGCTTTCTTT	TRBV5-5	.	TRBJ1-1	.	12
CSGGESTEAFF	TGCAGTGGGGGGGAGAGCACTGAAGCTTTCTTT	TRBV20-1	.	TRBJ1-1	.	11
CASSSVGNQPQHF	TGTGCCAGTAGTTCCGTTGGAAATCAGCCCCAGCATTTT	TRBV19	few	TRBJ1-5	.	13
CASSLVGQGSYGYTF	TGCGCCAGCAGCTTGGTAGGACAGGGAAGCTATGGCTACACCTTC	TRBV5-1	.	TRBJ1-2	TRBD1	15
CATSDALARTDTQYF	TGTGCCACCAGTGACGCGCTAGCCCGCACAGATACGCAGTATTTT	TRBV24-1	.	TRBJ2-3	.	15
CASSLPRMQETQYF	TGTGCCAGCAGTTTACCCCGGATGCAAGAGACCCAGTACTTC	TRBV27	.	TRBJ2-5	.	14
CASSYSQVNTEAFF	TGTGCCAGCAGTTACTCGCAGGTGAACACTGAAGCTTTCTTT	TRBV6-5	.	TRBJ1-1	.	14
CASTSRGGIQETQYF	TGTGCCAGCACGTCGCGGGGGGGAATACAAGAGACCCAGTACTTC	TRBV3-1/TRBV3-2	.	TRBJ2-5	TRBD2	15
CASSLGPDYEQYF	TGTGCCAGCAGCTTGGGGCCGGACTACGAGCAGTACTTC	TRBV11-2	.	TRBJ2-7	.	13
CASSATGVGYTF	TGTGCCAGCAGTGCCACAGGGGTTGGCTACACCTTC	TRBV28	.	TRBJ1-2	TRBD1	12
CASSTEGQGNTIYF	TGCGCCAGCAGCACAGAAGGACAGGGCAACACCATATATTTT	TRBV5-1	.	TRBJ1-3	TRBD1	14
CASSPGNGNNEQFF	TGTGCCAGCTCACCGGGCAACGGAAACAATGAGCAGTTCTTC	TRBV18	.	TRBJ2-1	.	14
CASSQNPQTQGSPLHF	TGTGCCAGCAGCCAGAACCCTCAGACTCAGGGGTCACCCCTCCACTTT	TRBV7-9	.	TRBJ1-6	.	16
CASSPRGRLNTGELFF	TGTGCCAGCTCACCACGGGGGAGATTAAACACCGGGGAGCTGTTTTTT	TRBV18	.	TRBJ2-2	.	16
CASSISDSNYGYTF	TGTGCCAGTAGTATTTCGGACAGTAACTATGGCTACACCTTC	TRBV19	once	TRBJ1-2	.	14
CASHGGNTGELFF	TGTGCCAGCCATGGGGGGAACACCGGGGAGCTGTTTTTT	TRBV6-5	.	TRBJ2-2	.	13
CAAAAGAETQYF	TGTGCCGCGGCCGCGGGCGCGGAGACCCAGTACTTC	TRBV10-3	.	TRBJ2-5	.	12
CASSPTRNSPLHF	TGCGCCAGCAGCCCCACCAGGAATTCACCCCTCCACTTT	TRBV4-1	.	TRBJ1-6	.	13
CAIRRSPGTSGSYEQYF	TGTGCCATCAGGCGCAGTCCGGGGACTAGCGGATCCTACGAGCAGTACTTC	TRBV10-3	.	TRBJ2-7	TRBD2	17
CASTGSYNSPLHF	TGTGCCAGTACGGGGTCCTATAATTCACCCCTCCACTTT	TRBV7-8	few	TRBJ1-6	.	13
CASSMYGTGYIDEQFF	TGTGCCAGTAGTATGTACGGGACAGGGTATATTGATGAGCAGTTCTTC	TRBV19	few	TRBJ2-1	TRBD1	16